Included here is one TCR beta chain sequence, with context. The sample is drawn from a study of cytomegalovirus exposure and HLA in healthy donors. The PCR used 60 Vbeta and 13 Jbeta primers. This table comes from immunoSEQ multiplex PCR, and its TCRdb copy is limited to in-frame clones, with some not included. The sample carries about 76,000 clones, roughly 78% recorded once. Per germline, CDR1 MDHEN and CDR2 SYDVKM. The length of the CDR3 is 13 residues. With 6 bases removed from V and 3 bases from J, the gap between germline ends came to 12 bases. The chain recombines TRBV28 with TRBJ2-7, with D possibly matching TRBD2 (6 bases). Material for sequencing was PBMCs. This TCR came from a male donor in good health and CMV-seropositive. The DNA for the CDR3 is TGTGCCAGCAGACTGACTAGTGGCTACGAGCAGTACTTC. Translating gives CASRLTSGYEQYF.